Listed here are 27 T cell receptor beta chains from one sample, sequenced in a study of CD8+ T cells in alopecia areata. RNA, once extracted, was reverse transcribed into cDNA for use as the sequencing template. Using immunoSEQ multiplex PCR, the repertoire was profiled, and TCRdb retains in-frame clones only, with some absent. The table lists 150,000 to 200,000 clones, about 60% of them singletons. Treatment here: oral pan-JAK inhibitor, 5-10 mg twice daily. The sample was CD8+ T cells sorted from blood, taken at week 24, from a patient treated with tofacitinib. Every receptor here comes from a human donor with alopecia areata.

This clone was observed a handful of times. The V gene is TRBV29-1, the J gene TRBJ1-1; possibly TRBD1 for D (6 bases). Trimming cost V 6 bases and J 5 bases, with 16 bases left between them. The CDR3 has 13 amino acids. The germline V gene has CDR1 SQVTM and CDR2 ANQGSEA. The CDR3 nucleotides are TGCAGCGTCGCACAGGGCGAGGAGACTGAAGCTTTCTTT. Encoded protein: CSVAQGEETEAFF.

The chain combines TRBV5-1 with TRBJ1-2; D unclear. Trimming took 1 base from V and 3 from J, leaving 7 bases between them. The CDR3 is 13 residues long. Germline values: CDR1 SGHRS, CDR2 YFSETQ. The CDR3 reads CASSLTVHYGYTF. The CDR3 DNA is TGCGCCAGCAGCTTGACAGTACACTATGGCTACACCTTC.

The V and J genes are TRBV7-2 and TRBJ2-1, with D possibly matching TRBD2 (5 bases). Looked up from germline, CDR1 is SGHTA and CDR2 is FQGNSA. CDR3 length: 17 residues. Trimming shortened V by 1 base and J by 6 bases, and 19 bases separated the two germline ends. Here the CDR3 reads CASSLELLDSPPNEQFF. DNA for the CDR3: TGTGCCAGCAGCTTAGAGCTTCTGGACTCCCCTCCCAATGAGCAGTTCTTC.

This chain links TRBV6-5 with TRBJ2-2; weak D call: TRBD1 (6 bases). In germline, CDR1 is MNHEY, CDR2 SVGAGI. The CDR3 contains 13 residues. V was trimmed by 6 bases and J by 6 bases, leaving 11 bases between them. The CDR3 DNA reads as TGTGCCAGCAGCCGAACAGGGCCCGGGGAGCTGTTTTTT. The encoded protein is CASSRTGPGELFF.

This clone was seen a few times. Other nucleotide sequences from this sample produce the same CDR3. This sequence joins TRBV5-6 and TRBJ2-2; possibly TRBD2 for D (6 bases). Trimming pared 2 bases from V and 4 bases from J, leaving 6 bases between. The CDR3 has 13 amino acids. Germline CDR1 reads SGHDT; CDR2 reads YYEEEE. The CDR3 DNA reads as TGTGCCAGCAGCTTCGGGGGCACCGGGGAGCTGTTTTTT. This encodes CASSFGGTGELFF.

The CDR3 DNA is TGTGCCAGCAGCTTACCTAGTGGTGGTTGGGATGAGCAGTTCTTC. It is translated as CASSLPSGGWDEQFF. This rearrangement joins TRBV13 to TRBJ2-1; D gene ambiguous. Germline lookup yields CDR1 PRHDT and CDR2 FYEKMQ (reference sequence). The CDR3 spans 15 residues. Trimming shortened V by 2 bases and J by 8 bases, and 16 bases separated the two germline ends.

This clone has just a few counts. Distinct nucleotide sequences in the sample also encode this CDR3. The rearrangement joins TRBV29-1 to TRBJ2-1; no clear D. Per germline, CDR1 SQVTM and CDR2 ANQGSEA. The CDR3 runs 10 residues. Trimming pared 4 bases from V and 6 bases from J, leaving 4 bases between. CDR3 residues: CSVGSNEQFF. CDR3 bases: TGCAGCGTTGGAAGCAATGAGCAGTTCTTC.

This clone appeared a single time. The chain links TRBV23-1 to TRBJ1-5; perhaps TRBD1 as D (5 bases). TRBV23-1 is given ORF status, its function remaining uncertain. The V end lost 0 bases, the J end lost 3 bases, and 9 bases lay between the germline ends. The CDR3 spans 15 residues. The CDR3 spells CASSQSGTYNQPQHF. CDR3 bases: TGCGCCAGCAGTCAATCTGGGACCTACAATCAGCCCCAGCATTTT.

V gene TRBV2 combines with J gene TRBJ2-7; 11 bases line up with TRBD2. This CDR3 spans 15 amino acids. Germline CDR1 reads SNHLY; CDR2 reads FYNNEI. V lost 7 bases, J lost 6 bases, and 11 bases stayed unmatched. CDR3 protein: CASKDPLAGVAEQYF. CDR3 DNA: TGTGCCAGCAAGGACCCACTAGCGGGGGTTGCCGAGCAGTACTTC.

A single count supports this clone. V gene TRBV7-3 combines with J gene TRBJ2-3; D gene unclear. V was trimmed by 0 bases and J by 2 bases, leaving 6 bases between them. This CDR3 is built from 14 residues. The germline CDR1 and CDR2 sequences are SGHTA and FQGTGA. CDR3 loop: CASSLTGSTDTQYF. The DNA for the CDR3 is TGTGCCAGCAGCTTAACGGGCTCCACAGATACGCAGTATTTT.

Concerning this clone itself: One end of the junction varies from germline; a read error may be responsible. The genes are TRBV4-2 and TRBJ1-6; D ambiguous. Germline CDR1 reads LGHNA; CDR2 reads YNFKEQ. The CDR3 is 14 amino acids. The CDR3 here is CASNQMKDNSPLHF. DNA for the CDR3: TGTGCCAGCAACCAAATGAAAGATAATTCACCCCTCCACTTT.

The chain combines TRBV9 with TRBJ1-1, with TRBD1 as a possible D gene (5 bases). Germline values: CDR1 SGDLS, CDR2 YYNGEE. The length of the CDR3 is 14 residues. Trimming shortened V by 0 bases and J by 2 bases, and 8 bases separated the two germline ends. The CDR3: CASSVVDTNTEAFF. For the CDR3, the DNA is TGTGCCAGCAGCGTAGTGGACACAAACACTGAAGCTTTCTTT.

This clone was seen more than once but under ten times. The V call is TRBV5-1, the J call TRBJ2-1, with 9 bases that match TRBD1. J gave up 5 bases and V 6 bases, and 12 bases lay outside the gene matches. Germline CDR1 reads SGHRS; CDR2 reads YFSETQ. This CDR3 region has 16 residues. CDR3 residues: CASNLRGDRAHNEQFF. The CDR3 DNA sequence: TGCGCCAGCAACCTCCGTGGGGACAGGGCCCACAATGAGCAGTTCTTC.

This rearrangement joins TRBV15 to TRBJ1-2; D is possibly TRBD1 (6 bases). The V end was cut by 0 bases, the J end by 0 bases, with 8 bases between. Per germline, CDR1 LNHNV and CDR2 YYDKDF (reference sequence). This CDR3 has 15 amino acids. The CDR3, as DNA: TGTGCCACCAGCAGAGAGGACAGAGCTAACTATGGCTACACCTTC. Its protein product is CATSREDRANYGYTF.

V gene TRBV30 combines with J gene TRBJ2-7; 8 bases map to TRBD1. The ends lost 8 bases at V and 2 bases at J; junction bases unmatched: 8. The CDR3 runs to 13 residues. CDR1 GTSNPN and CDR2 SVGIG come from the germline V gene (reference sequence). For the CDR3, the DNA is TGTGCCGGACAAAACAGGGGGGCCTACGAGCAGTACTTC. Residues: CAGQNRGAYEQYF.

The V call is TRBV2, the J call TRBJ2-1; D unresolved. Germline V gene sequence: CDR1 SNHLY, CDR2 FYNNEI. V lost 0 bases to trimming and J lost 9 bases, with 9 bases between them. This CDR3 comprises 13 residues. The CDR3 DNA follows: TGTGCCAGCAGTGAAGCGCTTCGAGGTGAGCAGTTCTTC. Translating it yields CASSEALRGEQFF.

This sequence joins TRBV30 and TRBJ1-5; D perhaps matches TRBD1 (6 bases). This CDR3 is built from 16 residues. Germline V gene sequence: CDR1 GTSNPN, CDR2 SVGIG (reference sequence). Trimming shortened V by 0 bases and J by 2 bases, and 14 bases separated the two germline ends. The CDR3 spells CAWSVPNRQGNQPQHF. The CDR3 nucleotides read TGTGCCTGGAGTGTACCCAATAGACAGGGCAATCAGCCCCAGCATTTT.

The gene calls are TRBV6-5 and TRBJ2-1; the D is unclear. Between the trimmed V and J ends, which lost 5 bases and 8 bases, there was a span of 4 bases. Germline CDR1 reads MNHEY; CDR2 reads SVGAGI. CDR3 size: 10 residues. The CDR3 DNA reads TGTGCCAGCAGTATGGATGAGCAGTTCTTC. Translation: CASSMDEQFF.

The chain has TRBV27 and TRBJ2-5, with 11 bases lining up with TRBD1. The length of the CDR3 is 16 residues. Trimming at V came to 5 bases and at J to 1 base, leaving 6 bases not matched to a gene. CDR1 is MNHEY, CDR2 SMNVEV, per germline (reference sequence). This chain's CDR3 is CASSPGDRGFQETQYF. Here the CDR3 DNA reads TGTGCCAGCAGTCCCGGGGACAGGGGGTTCCAAGAGACCCAGTACTTC.

The chain couples TRBV5-1 to TRBJ2-7; possible D gene TRBD2, 6 bases. There are 11 residues in the CDR3. Per germline, CDR1 SGHRS and CDR2 YFSETQ. V shed 5 bases and J shed 6 bases, with 9 bases lying between them. CDR3 residues: CASRTGVEQYF. In nucleotides, the CDR3 is TGCGCCAGCAGAACGGGGGTCGAGCAGTACTTC.

This sequence joins TRBV2 and TRBJ2-7; tentative D call: TRBD1 (5 bases). The CDR3 length is 14 residues. V dropped 6 bases and J dropped 2 bases, with 14 bases sitting between them. Germline values: CDR1 SNHLY, CDR2 FYNNEI. In DNA form, the CDR3 reads TGTGCCAGCAGGGGGCTATTCCCAGCCTACGAGCAGTACTTC. Encoded protein: CASRGLFPAYEQYF.

The chain is built from TRBV9 and TRBJ1-1; 7 nucleotides match TRBD1. CDR1 is SGDLS and CDR2 is YYNGEE in the germline V gene. The length of the CDR3 is 14 residues. V shed 4 bases, J shed 5 bases, and the junction held 8 bases outside the gene matches. Written as DNA, the CDR3 is TGTGCCAGCAGCACCGGACAGGCTGGGACTGAAGCTTTCTTT. It yields the protein CASSTGQAGTEAFF.

This clone was counted only a few times. V gene TRBV29-1 combines with J gene TRBJ2-7, with 7 nucleotides matching TRBD2. V trimming: 0 bases; J trimming: 4 bases; junction bases outside the gene matches: 9. The CDR3 has 15 amino acids. In germline, CDR1 is SQVTM, CDR2 ANQGSEA. CDR3 coding DNA: TGCAGCGTTGAAGATCACTCTAGCGGTAATTACGAGCAGTACTTC. Translated: CSVEDHSSGNYEQYF.

This clone was observed a few times. The gene calls are TRBV23-1 and TRBJ1-2; 9 positions match TRBD1. TRBV23-1 is marked as an open reading frame, function uncertain. This CDR3 has 13 amino acids. The CDR3 reads CVWDRVRNYGYTF. CDR3 sequence (DNA): TGCGTATGGGACAGGGTGCGAAACTATGGCTACACCTTC.

V is TRBV30 and J is TRBJ2-7, with D uncertain. The germline V gene has CDR1 GTSNPN and CDR2 SVGIG (reference sequence). V lost 1 base and J lost 5, with 12 bases in between. The CDR3 consists of 13 residues. The CDR3 protein is CAWSDGSLDEQYF. CDR3 nucleotides: TGTGCCTGGAGTGACGGAAGTCTCGACGAGCAGTACTTC.

The CDR3 DNA reads TGTGCCAGCAGCTTATCATCAGGCTTCAATCAGCCCCAGCATTTT. Amino acid sequence: CASSLSSGFNQPQHF. The V call is TRBV7-6, the J call TRBJ1-5; D not resolved. CDR1 is SGHVS and CDR2 is FNYEAQ in the germline V gene. V lost 2 bases and J 3 bases, leaving 11 bases between the germline ends. This CDR3 contains 15 residues.

V and J are TRBV27 and TRBJ2-4; D not resolved. V was clipped by 2 bases and J by 0 bases, with 8 bases between them. Germline V lookup: CDR1 MNHEY, CDR2 SMNVEV (reference sequence). This CDR3 has 15 residues. CDR3 in DNA: TGTGCCAGCAGTTTAGCGCCAGCAGCCAAAAACATTCAGTACTTC. It codes for CASSLAPAAKNIQYF.